These 20 T cell receptor beta chains originate from one sample sequenced in a study of post-analysis software for immune sequencing data (dated by TCRdb to the mid-2010s). For these TCRs, the target antigens are not known. The protocol used for the library was PCR. Instrument used: Illumina HiSeq 2500. To reduce PCR and sequencing biases, unique molecular identifiers were incorporated into the TCR beta cDNA libraries. Starting from the raw public reads, TCRdb applied fastp trimming at Q25, assembled clones with MiXCR and retained in-frame beta chains. Every distinct CDR3 protein forms one entry, paired with its most common genes and DNA. Present in this sample are hundreds of thousands of distinct CDR3 sequences, around 50% of which were seen just once. The ten most abundant clones make up under 6% of the sample. Study-level results and caveats: A handful of TRBV segments, including TRBV5-6, TRBV5-1 and TRBV20-1, were significantly more frequent in patients than controls.

Source material: blood. The receptors were gathered from a girl between 10 and 17 years old with multiple sclerosis.

J is TRBJ1-2 and V is TRBV12-3 or TRBV12-4; D perhaps matches TRBD1 (6 bases). This CDR3 region has 15 residues. V lost 6 bases to trimming and J lost 6 bases, with 20 bases between them. In DNA form, the CDR3 reads TGTGCCAGCAGATCCGCCGGGGGGCGGCTTCATGGCTACACCTTC. This codes for CASRSAGGRLHGYTF.

The chain recombines TRBV12-3 or TRBV12-4 with TRBJ2-5, with D possibly matching TRBD2 (5 bases). The better agreement between TRBJ2-7 and the DNA end casts doubt on the J call. The CDR3 runs 14 residues. This CDR3 is CASSLKGRGYEQYF. CDR3 coding DNA: TGTGCCAGCAGTTTAAAGGGCCGAGGGTACGAGCAGTACTTC.

The chain employs TRBV3-1 and TRBJ2-1; D is possibly TRBD2 (5 bases). V lost 4 bases and J 7 bases, leaving 14 bases between the germline ends. Germline V gene lookup returns CDR1 LGHDT and CDR2 YNNKEL (reference sequence). The length of the CDR3 is 14 residues. The CDR3: CASSPTLLANEQFF. The CDR3 DNA is TGTGCCAGCAGCCCGACCCTCCTAGCTAATGAGCAGTTCTTC.

A note on this clonotype: This may be a read error: a much more frequent sequence differs by one nucleotide. The V and J genes are TRBV7-2 and TRBJ2-7; D call uncertain. In germline, CDR1 is SGHTA, CDR2 FQGNSA. The CDR3 consists of 12 residues. DNA of the CDR3: TGTGCCAGCAGCTACCCTTCCGCCGAGCGGTACTTC. It translates to CASSYPSAERYF.

The chain has TRBV15 and TRBJ1-5, with unresolved D. CDR1 LNHNV and CDR2 YYDKDF come from the germline V gene (reference sequence). CDR3 length equals 16 residues. Trimming stripped 4 bases from V and 3 bases from J, with 16 bases between. CDR3 coding DNA: TGTGCCACCAGCAAGAGCCGCCCGTTGCCCAATCAGCCCCAGCATTTT. Amino acid sequence: CATSKSRPLPNQPQHF.

The chain uses TRBV5-1 and TRBJ2-3, with a tentative D call TRBD2 (5 bases). Trimming pared 0 bases from V and 4 bases from J, leaving 9 bases between. This CDR3 contains 14 residues. Germline lookup yields CDR1 SGHRS and CDR2 YFSETQ. CDR3 amino acids: CASSLEGGPDTQYF. As DNA, the CDR3 is TGCGCCAGCAGCTTGGAAGGAGGCCCAGATACGCAGTATTTT.

A single count supports this clonotype. A read error may account for a junction end that differs from germline. The rearrangement links TRBV7-7 to TRBJ2-1; the D gene is possibly TRBD1 (8 bases). The CDR3 is 13 amino acids. Germline values: CDR1 SSHAT, CDR2 FNYEAQ (reference sequence). The CDR3 loop reads CASSGTGLGEQFF. The CDR3 DNA reads TGTGCTAGCAGCGGGACAGGTCTCGGAGAGCAGTTCTTC.

This chain joins TRBV4-1 and TRBJ2-7; the match to TRBD2 covers 15 bases. Trimming cost V 5 bases and J 6 bases; bases outside gene matches: 5. The CDR3 covers 15 residues. Per the germline V gene, CDR1 is MGHRA and CDR2 is YSYEKL. CDR3 in DNA: TGCGCCAGCAGCATCGGGACTAGCGGGGGGAGCGAGCAGTACTTC. This sequence encodes CASSIGTSGGSEQYF.

This chain uses TRBV20-1 with TRBJ2-7; 8 bases map to TRBD1. Per the germline V gene, CDR1 is DFQATT and CDR2 is SNEGSKA (reference sequence). Trimming cost V 0 bases and J 6 bases; bases outside gene matches: 4. The CDR3 consists of 13 residues. This CDR3 is CSARDDRGGEQYF. The CDR3 DNA reads TGCAGTGCTAGAGATGACAGGGGAGGCGAGCAGTACTTC.

The rearrangement joins TRBV4-2 to TRBJ2-5; D is perhaps TRBD1 (7 bases). Germline V gene sequence: CDR1 LGHNA, CDR2 YNFKEQ. V lost 1 base to trimming and J lost 7 bases, with 10 bases between them. CDR3 length: 13 amino acids. CDR3 DNA: TGTGCCAGCAGCCAAGGACAGGGAGGGACCCAGTACTTC. Its protein product is CASSQGQGGTQYF.

The V and J genes are TRBV12-3 or TRBV12-4 and TRBJ2-7, with 13 positions matching TRBD2. V trimming: 5 bases; J trimming: 7 bases; junction bases outside the gene matches: 8. CDR3 length equals 15 residues. CDR3 in DNA: TGTGCCAGCAGTCCCGGGACTAGCGGGACTACAGAGCAGTACTTC. Its protein is CASSPGTSGTTEQYF.

The chain joins TRBV5-5 to TRBJ1-5; 9 nucleotides match TRBD1. The CDR3 extends over 15 amino acids. Germline CDR1 reads SGHKS; CDR2 reads YYEKEE (reference sequence). J gave up 3 bases and V 4 bases, and 5 bases lay outside the gene matches. The CDR3 region is CASSATGGINQPQHF. In nucleotides, the CDR3 is TGTGCCAGCAGCGCAACAGGGGGCATCAATCAGCCCCAGCATTTT. Full variable domain (remainder filled in from reference TRBV5-5 and TRBJ1-5): DAGVTQSPTHLIKTRGQQVTLRCSPISGHKSVSWYQQVLGQGPQFIFQYYEKEERGRGNFPDRFSARQFPNYSSELNVNALLLGDSALYLCASSATGGINQPQHFGDGTRLSIL.

This clonotype was detected only a few times. The chain combines TRBV7-3 with TRBJ2-5; D is undetermined. The J call may be incorrect, as the DNA end agrees better with TRBJ2-7. CDR1 is SGHTA and CDR2 is FQGTGA in the germline V gene. The CDR3 sequence is 11 residues long. CDR3 amino acids: CASSSGHEQYF. DNA for the CDR3: TGTGCCAGCAGCTCAGGCCACGAGCAGTACTTC.

J is TRBJ2-7 and V is TRBV29-1, with 9 positions matching TRBD2. V lost 1 base, J lost 3 bases, and 10 bases stayed unmatched. CDR3 length: 16 residues. The V gene's germline CDR1 is SQVTM and CDR2 ANQGSEA. CDR3 protein: CSVEGVAGEGVYEQYF. The CDR3 nucleotides read TGCAGCGTTGAAGGGGTAGCGGGAGAAGGGGTCTACGAGCAGTACTTC.

This rearrangement joins TRBV6-4 to TRBJ2-3, with 10 positions matching TRBD2. The CDR3 sequence is 15 residues long. V shed 4 bases, J shed 3 bases, and the junction held 4 bases outside the gene matches. Per the germline V gene, CDR1 is MRHNA and CDR2 is SNTAGT. The CDR3 sequence is CASSAASGGTDTQYF. CDR3 sequence (DNA): TGTGCCAGCAGTGCCGCTAGCGGGGGAACAGATACGCAGTATTTT.

This chain joins TRBV10-3 and TRBJ2-1; 11 bases line up with TRBD2. Trimming took 0 bases from V and 3 from J; bases not matched to a gene: 7. Germline loops: CDR1 ENHRY, CDR2 SYGVKD. This CDR3 contains 18 residues. The CDR3 loop is CAISESGTGTSGYNEQFF. CDR3 in DNA: TGTGCCATCAGTGAGTCGGGTACAGGGACTAGCGGCTACAATGAGCAGTTCTTC.

This clonotype has a count of ten or more. One end of the junction does not line up with germline, which may come from a read error. The chain carries TRBV13 and TRBJ2-7; unclear D gene. The V gene's germline CDR1 is PRHDT and CDR2 FYEKMQ (reference sequence). This CDR3 is built from 14 residues. Written as DNA, the CDR3 is TGCGCCAGCAGCTCCCCGGGCGGCTCCTACGAGCAGTACTTC. Translating gives CASSSPGGSYEQYF.

This chain connects TRBV12-3 or TRBV12-4 to TRBJ1-2, with D unclear. The CDR3 consists of 12 residues. V lost 5 bases and J 2 bases, leaving 6 bases between the germline ends. CDR3 sequence reads: CASSPLNYGYTF. Written as DNA, the CDR3 is TGTGCCAGCAGTCCGCTAAACTATGGCTACACCTTC.

The chain joins TRBV29-1 to TRBJ2-7; D gene uncertain. The CDR3 sequence is 13 residues long. V was clipped by 1 base and J by 2 bases, with 9 bases between them. Looked up from germline, CDR1 is SQVTM and CDR2 is ANQGSEA. CDR3 sequence reads: CSVEGKVTYEQYF. The CDR3 DNA reads as TGCAGCGTTGAAGGCAAGGTGACCTACGAGCAGTACTTC.

This clonotype was counted a few times. The chain employs TRBV27 and TRBJ2-7; D call uncertain. Trimming removed 5 bases at V and 9 bases at J, with 20 bases between. The CDR3 is 14 residues long. Germline V gene lookup returns CDR1 MNHEY and CDR2 SMNVEV (reference sequence). The CDR3 region is CASSPQMTPASQYF. The CDR3 DNA follows: TGTGCCAGCAGTCCGCAAATGACTCCTGCGTCGCAGTACTTC.